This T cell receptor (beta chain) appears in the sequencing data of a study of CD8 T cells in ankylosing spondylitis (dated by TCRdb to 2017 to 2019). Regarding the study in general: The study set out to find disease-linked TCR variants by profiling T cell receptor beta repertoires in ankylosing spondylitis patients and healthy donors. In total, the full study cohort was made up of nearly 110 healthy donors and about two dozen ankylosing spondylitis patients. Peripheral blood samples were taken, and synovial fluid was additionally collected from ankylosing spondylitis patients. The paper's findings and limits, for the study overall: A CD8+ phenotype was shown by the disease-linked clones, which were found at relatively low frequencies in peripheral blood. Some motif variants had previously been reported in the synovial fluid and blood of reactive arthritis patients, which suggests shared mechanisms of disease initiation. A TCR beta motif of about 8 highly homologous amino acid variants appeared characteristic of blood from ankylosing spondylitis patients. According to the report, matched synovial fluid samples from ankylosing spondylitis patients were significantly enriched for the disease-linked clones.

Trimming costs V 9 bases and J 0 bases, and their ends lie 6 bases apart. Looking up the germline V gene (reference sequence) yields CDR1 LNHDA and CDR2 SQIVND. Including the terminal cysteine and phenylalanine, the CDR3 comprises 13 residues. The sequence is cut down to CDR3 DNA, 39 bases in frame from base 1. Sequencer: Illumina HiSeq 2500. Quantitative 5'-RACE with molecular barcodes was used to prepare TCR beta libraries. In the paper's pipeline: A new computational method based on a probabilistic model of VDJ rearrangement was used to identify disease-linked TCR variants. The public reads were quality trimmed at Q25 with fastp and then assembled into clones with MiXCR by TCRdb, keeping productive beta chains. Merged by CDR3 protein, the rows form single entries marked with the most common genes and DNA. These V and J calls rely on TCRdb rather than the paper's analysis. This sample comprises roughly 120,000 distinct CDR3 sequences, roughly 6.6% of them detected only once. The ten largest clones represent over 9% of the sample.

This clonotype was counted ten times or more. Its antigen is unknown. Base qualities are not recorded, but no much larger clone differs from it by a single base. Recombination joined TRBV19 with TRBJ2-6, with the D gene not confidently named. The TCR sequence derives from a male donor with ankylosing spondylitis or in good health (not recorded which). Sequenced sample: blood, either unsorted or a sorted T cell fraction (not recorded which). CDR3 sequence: CASMHSGANVLTF. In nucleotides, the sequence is TGTGCCAGCATGCACTCTGGGGCCAACGTCCTGACTTTC.